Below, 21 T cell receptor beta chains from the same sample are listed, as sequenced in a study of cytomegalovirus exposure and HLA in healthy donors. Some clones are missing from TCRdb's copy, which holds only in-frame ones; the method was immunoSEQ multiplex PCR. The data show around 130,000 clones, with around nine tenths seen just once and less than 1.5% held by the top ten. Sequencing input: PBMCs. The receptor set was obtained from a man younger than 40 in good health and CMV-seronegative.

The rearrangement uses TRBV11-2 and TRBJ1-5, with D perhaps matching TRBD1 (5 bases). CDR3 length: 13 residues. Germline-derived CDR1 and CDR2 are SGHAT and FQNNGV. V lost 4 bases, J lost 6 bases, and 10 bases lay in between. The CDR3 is CASSWGVGQPQHF. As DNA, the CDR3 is TGTGCCAGCAGCTGGGGGGTTGGTCAGCCCCAGCATTTT.

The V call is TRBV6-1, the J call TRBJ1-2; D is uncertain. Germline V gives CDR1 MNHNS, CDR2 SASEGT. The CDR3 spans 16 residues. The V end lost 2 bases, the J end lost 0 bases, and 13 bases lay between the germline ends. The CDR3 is CASSEWYSGTNYGYTF. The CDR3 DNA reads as TGTGCCAGCAGTGAATGGTATTCGGGGACTAACTATGGCTACACCTTC.

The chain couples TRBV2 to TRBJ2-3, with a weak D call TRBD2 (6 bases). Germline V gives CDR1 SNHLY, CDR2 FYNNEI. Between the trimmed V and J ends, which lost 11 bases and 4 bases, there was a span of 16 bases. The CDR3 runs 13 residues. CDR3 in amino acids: CALKGGSADTQYF. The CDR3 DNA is TGTGCCCTAAAGGGAGGATCCGCAGATACGCAGTATTTT.

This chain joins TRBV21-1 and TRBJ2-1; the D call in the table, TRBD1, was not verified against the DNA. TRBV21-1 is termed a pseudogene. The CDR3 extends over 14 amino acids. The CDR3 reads CASSLRQVENEQFF. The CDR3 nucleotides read TGTGCCAGCAGCCTAAGACAGGTTGAGAATGAGCAGTTCTTC.

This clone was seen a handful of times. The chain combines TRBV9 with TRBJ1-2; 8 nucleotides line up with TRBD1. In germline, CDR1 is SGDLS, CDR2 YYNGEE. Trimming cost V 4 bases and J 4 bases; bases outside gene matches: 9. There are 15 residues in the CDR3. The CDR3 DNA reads TGTGCCAGCAGCATCCGACAGGGGACAACCTATGGCTACACCTTC. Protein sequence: CASSIRQGTTYGYTF.

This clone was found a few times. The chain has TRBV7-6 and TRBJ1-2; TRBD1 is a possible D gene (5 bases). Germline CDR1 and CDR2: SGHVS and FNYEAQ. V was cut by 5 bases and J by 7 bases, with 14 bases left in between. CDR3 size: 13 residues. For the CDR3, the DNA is TGTGCCAGCAGCCCCGCGGGGACCCTTGGCTACACCTTC. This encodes CASSPAGTLGYTF.

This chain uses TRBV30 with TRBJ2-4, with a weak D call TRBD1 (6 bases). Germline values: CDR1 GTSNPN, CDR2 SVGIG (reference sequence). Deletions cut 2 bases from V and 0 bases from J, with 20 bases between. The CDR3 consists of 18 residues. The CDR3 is CAWSFLSGTLLAKNIQYF. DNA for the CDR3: TGTGCCTGGAGTTTCCTATCCGGGACACTTCTAGCCAAAAACATTCAGTACTTC.

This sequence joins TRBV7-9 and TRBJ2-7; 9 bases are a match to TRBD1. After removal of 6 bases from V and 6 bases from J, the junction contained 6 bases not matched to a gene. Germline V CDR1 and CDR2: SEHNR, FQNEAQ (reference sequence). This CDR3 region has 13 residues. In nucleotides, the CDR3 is TGTGCCAGCAGAGAACAGGGGGCGGGCGAGCAGTACTTC. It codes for CASREQGAGEQYF. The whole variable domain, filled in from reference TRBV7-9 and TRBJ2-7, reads DTGVSQNPRHKITKRGQNVTFRCDPISEHNRLYWYRQTLGQGPEFLTYFQNEAQLEKSRLLSDRFSAERPKGSFSTLEIQRTEQGDSAMYLCASREQGAGEQYFGPGTRLTVT.

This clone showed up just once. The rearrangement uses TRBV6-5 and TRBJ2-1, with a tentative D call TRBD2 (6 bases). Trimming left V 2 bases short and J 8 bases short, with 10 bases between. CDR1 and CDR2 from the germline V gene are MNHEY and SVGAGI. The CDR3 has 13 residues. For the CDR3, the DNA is TGTGCCAGCAGTTACGGAGGGGTCGATGAGCAGTTCTTC. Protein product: CASSYGGVDEQFF.

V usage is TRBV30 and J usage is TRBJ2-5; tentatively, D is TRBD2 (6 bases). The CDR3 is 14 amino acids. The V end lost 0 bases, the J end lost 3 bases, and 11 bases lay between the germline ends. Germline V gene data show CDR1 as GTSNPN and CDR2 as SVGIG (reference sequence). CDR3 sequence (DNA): TGTGCCTGGAGTGTACACGGCGGGGAAGAGACCCAGTACTTC. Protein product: CAWSVHGGEETQYF.

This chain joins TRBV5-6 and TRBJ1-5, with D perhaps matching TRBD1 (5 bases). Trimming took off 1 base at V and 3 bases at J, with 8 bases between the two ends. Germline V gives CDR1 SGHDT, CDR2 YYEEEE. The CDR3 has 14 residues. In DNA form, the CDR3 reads TGTGCCAGCAGCTTGATAGGGGTCAATCAGCCCCAGCATTTT. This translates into CASSLIGVNQPQHF.

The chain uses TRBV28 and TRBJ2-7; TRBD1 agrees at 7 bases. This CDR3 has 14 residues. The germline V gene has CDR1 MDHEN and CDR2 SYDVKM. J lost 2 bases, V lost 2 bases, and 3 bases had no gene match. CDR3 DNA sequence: TGTGCCAGCAGTTTAGAGGGACAGACCTACGAGCAGTACTTC. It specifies CASSLEGQTYEQYF.

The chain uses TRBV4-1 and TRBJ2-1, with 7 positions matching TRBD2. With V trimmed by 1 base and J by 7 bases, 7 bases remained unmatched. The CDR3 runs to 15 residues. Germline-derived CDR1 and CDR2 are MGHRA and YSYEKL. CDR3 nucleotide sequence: TGCGCCAGCAGCCAAGCCGCGCGGGAGAGGAATGAGCAGTTCTTC. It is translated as CASSQAARERNEQFF.

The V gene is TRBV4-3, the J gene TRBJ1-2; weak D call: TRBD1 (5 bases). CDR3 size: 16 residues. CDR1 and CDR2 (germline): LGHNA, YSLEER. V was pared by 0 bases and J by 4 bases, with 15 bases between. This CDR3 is CASSQDGVQATYGYTF. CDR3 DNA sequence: TGCGCCAGCAGCCAAGATGGGGTACAGGCGACCTATGGCTACACCTTC.

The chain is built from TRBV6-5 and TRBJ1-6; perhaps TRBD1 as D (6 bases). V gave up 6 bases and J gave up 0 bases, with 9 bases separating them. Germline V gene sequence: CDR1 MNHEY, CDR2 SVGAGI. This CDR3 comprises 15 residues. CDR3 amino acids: CASRTGISYNSPLHF. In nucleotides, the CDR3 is TGTGCCAGCAGAACAGGGATCTCCTATAATTCACCCCTCCACTTT.

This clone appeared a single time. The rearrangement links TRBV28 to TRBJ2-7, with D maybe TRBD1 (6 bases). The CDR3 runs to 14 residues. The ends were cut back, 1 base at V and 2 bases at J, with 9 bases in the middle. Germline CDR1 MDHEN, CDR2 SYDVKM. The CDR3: CASSLYQGPYEQYF. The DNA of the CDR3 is TGTGCCAGCAGTTTATACCAGGGGCCCTACGAGCAGTACTTC.

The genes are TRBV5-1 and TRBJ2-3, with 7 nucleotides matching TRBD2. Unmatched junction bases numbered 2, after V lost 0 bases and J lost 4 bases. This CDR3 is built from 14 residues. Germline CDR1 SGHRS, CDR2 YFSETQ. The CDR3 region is CASSLGLAPDTQYF. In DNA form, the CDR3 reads TGCGCCAGCAGCTTGGGACTAGCCCCAGATACGCAGTATTTT.

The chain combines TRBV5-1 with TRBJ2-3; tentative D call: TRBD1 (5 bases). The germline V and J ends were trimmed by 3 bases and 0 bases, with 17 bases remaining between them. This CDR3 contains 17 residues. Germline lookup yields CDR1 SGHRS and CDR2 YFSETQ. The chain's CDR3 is CASSSMPGMSSTDTQYF. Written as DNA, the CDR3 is TGCGCCAGCAGCTCGATGCCAGGGATGTCTAGCACAGATACGCAGTATTTT.

The CDR3 loop reads CASSLGGAGGELFF. The DNA of the CDR3 is TGTGCCAGCAGTTTAGGGGGGGCCGGCGGGGAGCTGTTTTTT. The rearrangement joins TRBV28 to TRBJ2-2; tentative D call: TRBD2 (7 bases). In germline, CDR1 is MDHEN, CDR2 SYDVKM. The CDR3 runs to 14 residues. V was pared by 2 bases and J by 7 bases, with 11 bases between.

CDR3 in DNA: TGTGCCAGCAGCTTAGAACAGGAATATGGCTACACCTTC. Translated: CASSLEQEYGYTF. The J gene is TRBJ1-2, the V gene TRBV11-2, with a weak D call TRBD1 (5 bases). V was clipped by 0 bases and J by 5 bases, with 7 bases between them. The germline gives CDR1 SGHAT, CDR2 FQNNGV. The CDR3 length is 13 residues.

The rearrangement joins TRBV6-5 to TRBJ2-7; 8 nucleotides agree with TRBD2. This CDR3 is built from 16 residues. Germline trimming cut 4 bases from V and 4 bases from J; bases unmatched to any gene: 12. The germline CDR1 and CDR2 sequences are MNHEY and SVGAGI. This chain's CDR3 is CASSSPWTSPFYEQYF. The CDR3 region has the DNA TGTGCCAGCAGTTCCCCCTGGACTAGCCCTTTTTACGAGCAGTACTTC.